This entry lists 2 T cell receptor beta chains sequenced from one sample in a study of vaccination effects on CD4 cells after COVID-19. After more than 8 days in culture, the CD4+ T cells were isolated. Each participant was administered two doses of either the BNT162b2 or the mRNA-1273 vaccine. The data were produced by immunoSEQ multiplex PCR, yet TCRdb's version contains in-frame clones alone and is incomplete. The sample holds some 10,000 clones; approximately 76% are singletons and the top ten take 10% to 11%. No antigen has been identified for these receptors. Material: CD4+ T cells from PBMCs cultured without peptide, obtained after COVID-19 vaccination. These receptors all come from a human donor who received a COVID-19 vaccine.

The chain uses TRBV2 and TRBJ1-3, with D uncertain. V was trimmed by 4 bases and J by 0 bases, leaving 7 bases between them. Per germline, CDR1 SNHLY and CDR2 FYNNEI. CDR3 length equals 14 residues. The CDR3 nucleotides read TGTGCCAGCAGTGCCCAGGTCTCTGGAAACACCATATATTTT. Translated, it gives CASSAQVSGNTIYF. The full variable domain, completed using reference TRBV2 and TRBJ1-3, is EPEVTQTPSHQVTQMGQEVILRCVPISNHLYFYWYRQILGQKVEFLVSFYNNEISEKSEIFDDQFSVERPDGSNFTLKIRSTKLEDSAMYFCASSAQVSGNTIYFGEGSWLTVV.

In its sample, this clone was seen a few times. This chain connects TRBV19 to TRBJ1-3, with TRBD1 identical over 7 bases. V lost 6 bases to trimming and J lost 1 base; unmatched junction nucleotides: 6. Germline assignment: CDR1 LNHDA and CDR2 SQIVND (reference sequence). The length of the CDR3 is 15 residues. CDR3 bases: TGTGCCAGTAGGAAAGACAGGGCTTCTGGAAACACCATATATTTT. This codes for CASRKDRASGNTIYF.